These 14 T cell receptor beta chains share one sample of origin, sequenced in a study of blood T cell repertoires in COVID-19. Profiling relied on immunoSEQ multiplex PCR, and the TCRdb table lists in-frame clones only, not all of them. Of 390,000 or so clones listed, around 86% are singletons. The sample taken for sequencing was PBMCs or T cells enriched from blood (not recorded which). The receptors here all came from a woman between 50 and 59 years old who had recovered from COVID-19.

The chain recombines TRBV5-1 with TRBJ2-1; D might be TRBD2 (5 bases). Trimming left V 0 bases short and J 9 bases short, with 16 bases between. The CDR3 is 15 amino acids. CDR1 SGHRS and CDR2 YFSETQ come from the germline V gene. The CDR3 loop reads CASSLGGLRGGEQFF. The CDR3 DNA follows: TGCGCCAGCAGCTTGGGTGGCTTAAGAGGAGGTGAGCAGTTCTTC.

The V and J genes are TRBV6-1 and TRBJ2-1; TRBD2 is a possible D gene (5 bases). This CDR3 is built from 15 residues. V was shortened by 1 base and J by 8 bases, with 15 bases between the two germline ends. CDR1 and CDR2 (germline): MNHNS, SASEGT. The CDR3 sequence: CASSEGEILHYEQFF. CDR3 DNA: TGTGCCAGCAGTGAAGGGGAGATACTACACTATGAGCAGTTCTTC.

The chain couples TRBV18 to TRBJ1-1, with 7 bases fitting TRBD1. The CDR3 sequence is 13 residues long. The J segment lost 5 bases and the V segment lost 4 bases, leaving 4 bases of the junction unmatched. CDR1 and CDR2 from the germline V gene are KGHSH and LQKENI. Written as DNA, the CDR3 is TGTGCCAGCTCACAGGGGGCTCGGACTGAAGCTTTCTTT. Amino acid sequence: CASSQGARTEAFF.

The chain carries TRBV7-2 and TRBJ2-2, with a possible D match to TRBD1 (6 bases). This CDR3 has 16 amino acids. Germline loops: CDR1 SGHTA, CDR2 FQGNSA. V lost 2 bases to trimming and J lost 6 bases, with 16 bases between them. CDR3 coding DNA: TGTGCCAGCAGCTTAAATGCAGGGGTGATCGCCGGGGAGCTGTTTTTT. It encodes CASSLNAGVIAGELFF. The full variable domain, its missing parts supplied by reference TRBV7-2 and TRBJ2-2, is GAGVSQSPSNKVTEKGKDVELRCDPISGHTALYWYRQSLGQGLEFLIYFQGNSAPDKSGLPSDRFSAERTGGSVSTLTIQRTQQEDSAVYLCASSLNAGVIAGELFFGEGSRLTVL.

This chain connects TRBV10-3 to TRBJ1-4; TRBD1 matches at 9 bases. This CDR3 spans 13 amino acids. V shed 8 bases, J shed 5 bases, and the junction held 3 bases outside the gene matches. Germline V gene sequence: CDR1 ENHRY, CDR2 SYGVKD. CDR3 protein: CAIGTGTNEKLFF. The CDR3 DNA reads as TGTGCCATCGGGACAGGGACAAATGAAAAACTGTTTTTT.

Only a few counts were recorded for this clone. This chain uses TRBV7-2 with TRBJ1-2; the match to TRBD1 covers 9 bases. From germline, CDR1 is SGHTA and CDR2 FQGNSA. The CDR3 loop spans 14 amino acids. Losses at the gene ends were 5 bases for V and 2 bases for J; bases not matched to a gene: 3. CDR3 loop: CASSTGTGNYGYTF. CDR3 nucleotides: TGTGCCAGCAGCACCGGGACAGGGAACTATGGCTACACCTTC.

The rearrangement uses TRBV9 and TRBJ2-5, with a weak D call TRBD2 (6 bases). This CDR3 has 14 amino acids. The V end lost 1 base, the J end lost 3 bases, and 10 bases lay between the germline ends. Germline CDR1 and CDR2: SGDLS and YYNGEE. The CDR3 bases are TGTGCCAGCAGCGTAAATCCGGGGGAAGAGACCCAGTACTTC. It codes for CASSVNPGEETQYF.

The chain uses TRBV12-3 or TRBV12-4 and TRBJ1-6, with D perhaps matching TRBD1 (5 bases). The CDR3 contains 12 residues. V shed 5 bases and J shed 14 bases, with 13 bases lying between them. CDR3 loop: CASSPESGTLHF. The CDR3 coding sequence is TGTGCCAGCAGTCCCGAGTCAGGGACCCTCCACTTT.

The chain has TRBV18 and TRBJ1-1, with D hard to call. This CDR3 spans 14 amino acids. Trimming took off 0 bases at V and 3 bases at J, with 8 bases between the two ends. The germline V gene has CDR1 KGHSH and CDR2 LQKENI. CDR3 region: CASSPPNRDTEAFF. As DNA, the CDR3 is TGTGCCAGCTCACCACCTAATCGGGACACTGAAGCTTTCTTT.

V usage is TRBV19 and J usage is TRBJ2-5; weak D call: TRBD2 (6 bases). From germline, CDR1 is LNHDA and CDR2 SQIVND (reference sequence). There are 14 residues in the CDR3. With 3 bases removed from V and 4 bases from J, the gap between germline ends came to 12 bases. Written as DNA, the CDR3 is TGTGCCAGTAGTATCCGCTGGGGAGGAGAGACCCAGTACTTC. Translated, it gives CASSIRWGGETQYF. The variable domain in full, with the rest retrieved from reference TRBV19 and TRBJ2-5, is DGGITQSPKYLFRKEGQNVTLSCEQNLNHDAMYWYRQDPGQGLRLIYYSQIVNDFQKGDIAEGYSVSREKKESFPLTVTSAQKNPTAFYLCASSIRWGGETQYFGPGTRLLVL.

The J gene is TRBJ1-2, the V gene TRBV23-1; D not resolved. TRBV23-1 is an ORF, and what it does is uncertain. The CDR3 has 12 residues. V lost 4 bases, J lost 8 bases, and 11 bases lay in between. The CDR3 nucleotides read TGCGCCAGCAGTCCCCGGCCGGGAGGCTACACCTTC. This codes for CASSPRPGGYTF.

This clone was picked up one time. The rearrangement links TRBV12-3 or TRBV12-4 to TRBJ2-5; unclear D gene. The length of the CDR3 is 13 residues. V was trimmed by 4 bases and J by 2 bases, leaving 8 bases between them. The CDR3 coding sequence is TGTGCCAGCAGTTCTCGTTCTCAAGAGACCCAGTACTTC. It encodes CASSSRSQETQYF.

The chain employs TRBV27 and TRBJ1-2, with 11 bases aligning to TRBD1. Germline V gene data show CDR1 as MNHEY and CDR2 as SMNVEV (reference sequence). Unmatched junction bases numbered 9, after V lost 7 bases and J lost 2 bases. The CDR3 consists of 16 residues. CDR3 in DNA: TGTGCCAGCAAAGGGACAGGGGGAAGTCGGAACTATGGCTACACCTTC. This encodes CASKGTGGSRNYGYTF.

This chain joins TRBV7-8 and TRBJ1-1; no clear D gene. Germline V gene data show CDR1 as SGHVS and CDR2 as FQNEAQ. The CDR3 runs 16 residues. V dropped 0 bases and J dropped 1 base, with 12 bases sitting between them. The CDR3 region is CASSLAGVPANTEAFF. The CDR3 DNA sequence: TGTGCCAGCAGCTTAGCGGGCGTCCCGGCGAACACTGAAGCTTTCTTT.